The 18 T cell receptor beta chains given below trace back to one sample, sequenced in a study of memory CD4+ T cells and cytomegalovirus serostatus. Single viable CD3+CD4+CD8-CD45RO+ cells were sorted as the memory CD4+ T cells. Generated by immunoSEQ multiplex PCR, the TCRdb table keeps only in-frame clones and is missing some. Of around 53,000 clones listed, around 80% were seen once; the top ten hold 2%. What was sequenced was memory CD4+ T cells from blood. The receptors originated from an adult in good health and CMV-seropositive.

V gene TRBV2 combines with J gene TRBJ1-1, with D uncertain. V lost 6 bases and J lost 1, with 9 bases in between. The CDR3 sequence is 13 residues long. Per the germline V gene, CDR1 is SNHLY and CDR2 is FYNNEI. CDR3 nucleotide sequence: TGTGCCAGCAGCACGACGGGGAACACTGAAGCTTTCTTT. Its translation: CASSTTGNTEAFF.

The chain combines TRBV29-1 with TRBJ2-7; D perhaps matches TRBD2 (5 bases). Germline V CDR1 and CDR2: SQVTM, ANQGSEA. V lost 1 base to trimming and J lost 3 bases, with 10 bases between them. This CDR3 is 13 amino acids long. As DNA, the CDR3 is TGCAGCGTTGAAGGGCCAGGACTCTACGAGCAGTACTTC. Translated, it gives CSVEGPGLYEQYF.

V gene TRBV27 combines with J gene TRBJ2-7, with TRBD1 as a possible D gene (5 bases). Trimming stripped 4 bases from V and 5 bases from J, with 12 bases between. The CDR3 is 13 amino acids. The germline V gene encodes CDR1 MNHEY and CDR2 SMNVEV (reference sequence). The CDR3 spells CASSSNRIHEQYF. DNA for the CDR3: TGTGCCAGCAGTTCAAACAGGATCCACGAGCAGTACTTC.

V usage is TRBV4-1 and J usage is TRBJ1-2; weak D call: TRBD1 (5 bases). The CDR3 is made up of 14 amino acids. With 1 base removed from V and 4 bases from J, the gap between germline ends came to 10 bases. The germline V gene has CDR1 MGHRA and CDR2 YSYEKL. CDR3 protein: CASSQVGHIYGYTF. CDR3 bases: TGCGCCAGCAGCCAAGTTGGACACATCTATGGCTACACCTTC.

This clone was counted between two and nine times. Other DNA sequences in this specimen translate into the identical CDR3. The CDR3 sequence: CASSSGQTYEQYF. The CDR3 DNA reads as TGTGCCAGCAGCTCAGGACAGACCTACGAGCAGTACTTC. The V and J genes are TRBV28 and TRBJ2-7; tentative D call: TRBD1 (6 bases). Germline V gene lookup returns CDR1 MDHEN and CDR2 SYDVKM. V gave up 6 bases and J gave up 2 bases, with 11 bases separating them. The CDR3 runs to 13 residues.

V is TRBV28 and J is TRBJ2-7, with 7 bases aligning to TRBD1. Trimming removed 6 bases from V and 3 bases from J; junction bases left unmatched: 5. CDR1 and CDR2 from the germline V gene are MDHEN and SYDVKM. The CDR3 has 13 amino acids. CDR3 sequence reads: CASRTGSHYEQYF. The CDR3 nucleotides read TGTGCCAGCAGGACAGGGAGCCACTACGAGCAGTACTTC.

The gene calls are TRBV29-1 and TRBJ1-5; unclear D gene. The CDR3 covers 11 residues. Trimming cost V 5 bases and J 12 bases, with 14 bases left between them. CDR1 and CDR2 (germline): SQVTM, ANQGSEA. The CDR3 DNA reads TGCAGCGTTAGCGGCAAGTCAAACCAGCATTTT. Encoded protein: CSVSGKSNQHF.

CDR3 amino acids: CASSVDGNTEAFF. The CDR3 nucleotides read TGTGCCAGCAGTGTGGACGGGAACACTGAAGCTTTCTTT. J is TRBJ1-1 and V is TRBV2; no definite D call. The V gene's germline CDR1 is SNHLY and CDR2 FYNNEI. The CDR3 length is 13 residues. V lost 4 bases, J lost 1 base, and 7 bases lay in between.

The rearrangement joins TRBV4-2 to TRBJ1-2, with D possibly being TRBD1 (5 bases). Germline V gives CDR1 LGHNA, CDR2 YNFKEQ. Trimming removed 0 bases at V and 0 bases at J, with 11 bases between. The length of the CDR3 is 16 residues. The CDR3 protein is CASSQDAGLTNYGYTF. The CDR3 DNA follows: TGTGCCAGCAGCCAAGATGCGGGGCTAACTAACTATGGCTACACCTTC.

CDR3 loop: CASSIADTQYF. The CDR3 DNA is TGTGCCAGTAGTATCGCAGATACGCAGTATTTT. V and J are TRBV19 and TRBJ2-3, with D hard to call. Germline V gene data show CDR1 as LNHDA and CDR2 as SQIVND (reference sequence). The CDR3 is 11 amino acids. The germline V and J ends were trimmed by 3 bases and 4 bases, with 2 bases remaining between them.

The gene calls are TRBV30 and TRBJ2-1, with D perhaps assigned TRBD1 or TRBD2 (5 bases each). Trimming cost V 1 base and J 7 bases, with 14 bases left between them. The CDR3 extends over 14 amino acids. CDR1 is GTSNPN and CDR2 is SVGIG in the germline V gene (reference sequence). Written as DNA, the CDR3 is TGTGCCTGGAGTGGGGGGTTTAACAAGAATGAGCAGTTCTTC. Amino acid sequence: CAWSGGFNKNEQFF. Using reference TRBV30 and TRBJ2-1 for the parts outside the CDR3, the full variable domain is SQTIHQWPATLVQPVGSPLSLECTVEGTSNPNLYWYRQAAGRGLQLLFYSVGIGQISSEVPQNLSASRPQDRQFILSSKKLLLSDSGFYLCAWSGGFNKNEQFFGPGTRLTVL.

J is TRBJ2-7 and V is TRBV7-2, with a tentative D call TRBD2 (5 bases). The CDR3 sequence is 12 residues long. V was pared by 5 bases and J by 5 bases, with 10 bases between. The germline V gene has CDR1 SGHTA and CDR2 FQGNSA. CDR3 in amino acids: CASSPSWHEQYF. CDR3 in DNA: TGTGCCAGCAGCCCTAGCTGGCACGAGCAGTACTTC.

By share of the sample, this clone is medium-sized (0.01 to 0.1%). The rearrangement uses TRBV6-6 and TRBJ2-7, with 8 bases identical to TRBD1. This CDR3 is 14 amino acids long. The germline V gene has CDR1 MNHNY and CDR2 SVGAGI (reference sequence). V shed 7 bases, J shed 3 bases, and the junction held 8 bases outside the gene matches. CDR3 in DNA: TGTGCCAGCACCTCGCCCAGGGGGCTCTACGAGCAGTACTTC. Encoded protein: CASTSPRGLYEQYF.

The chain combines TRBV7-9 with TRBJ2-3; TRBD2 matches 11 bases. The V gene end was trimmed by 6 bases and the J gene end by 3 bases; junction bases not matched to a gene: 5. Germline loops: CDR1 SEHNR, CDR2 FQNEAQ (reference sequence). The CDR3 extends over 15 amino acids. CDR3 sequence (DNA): TGTGCCAGCAGAATAGCGGGGGGGCAGACAGATACGCAGTATTTT. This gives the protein CASRIAGGQTDTQYF.

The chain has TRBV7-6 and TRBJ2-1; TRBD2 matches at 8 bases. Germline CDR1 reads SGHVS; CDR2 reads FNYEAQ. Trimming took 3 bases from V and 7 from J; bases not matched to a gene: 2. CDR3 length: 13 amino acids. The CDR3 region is CASSFGGANEQFF. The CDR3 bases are TGTGCCAGCAGCTTCGGGGGGGCAAATGAGCAGTTCTTC.

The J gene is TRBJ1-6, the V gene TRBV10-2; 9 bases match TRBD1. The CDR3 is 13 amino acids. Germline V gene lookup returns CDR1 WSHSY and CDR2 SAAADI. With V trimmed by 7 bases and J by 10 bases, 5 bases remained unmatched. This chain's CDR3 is CASKTGGESPLHF. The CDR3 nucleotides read TGCGCCAGCAAGACAGGGGGGGAGTCACCCCTCCACTTT.

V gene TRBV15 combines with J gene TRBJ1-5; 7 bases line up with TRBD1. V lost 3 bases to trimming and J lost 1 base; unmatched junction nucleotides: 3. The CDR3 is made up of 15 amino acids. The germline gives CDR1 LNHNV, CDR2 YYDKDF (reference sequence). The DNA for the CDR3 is TGTGCCACCAGCAGGACAGGGTCGAGCAATCAGCCCCAGCATTTT. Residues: CATSRTGSSNQPQHF.

Written as DNA, the CDR3 is TGTGCCAGCAGCAGTCGTTCACCCCTCCACTTT. Residues: CASSSRSPLHF. This rearrangement joins TRBV21-1 to TRBJ1-6. TRBV21-1 has pseudogene status. The CDR3 consists of 11 residues.